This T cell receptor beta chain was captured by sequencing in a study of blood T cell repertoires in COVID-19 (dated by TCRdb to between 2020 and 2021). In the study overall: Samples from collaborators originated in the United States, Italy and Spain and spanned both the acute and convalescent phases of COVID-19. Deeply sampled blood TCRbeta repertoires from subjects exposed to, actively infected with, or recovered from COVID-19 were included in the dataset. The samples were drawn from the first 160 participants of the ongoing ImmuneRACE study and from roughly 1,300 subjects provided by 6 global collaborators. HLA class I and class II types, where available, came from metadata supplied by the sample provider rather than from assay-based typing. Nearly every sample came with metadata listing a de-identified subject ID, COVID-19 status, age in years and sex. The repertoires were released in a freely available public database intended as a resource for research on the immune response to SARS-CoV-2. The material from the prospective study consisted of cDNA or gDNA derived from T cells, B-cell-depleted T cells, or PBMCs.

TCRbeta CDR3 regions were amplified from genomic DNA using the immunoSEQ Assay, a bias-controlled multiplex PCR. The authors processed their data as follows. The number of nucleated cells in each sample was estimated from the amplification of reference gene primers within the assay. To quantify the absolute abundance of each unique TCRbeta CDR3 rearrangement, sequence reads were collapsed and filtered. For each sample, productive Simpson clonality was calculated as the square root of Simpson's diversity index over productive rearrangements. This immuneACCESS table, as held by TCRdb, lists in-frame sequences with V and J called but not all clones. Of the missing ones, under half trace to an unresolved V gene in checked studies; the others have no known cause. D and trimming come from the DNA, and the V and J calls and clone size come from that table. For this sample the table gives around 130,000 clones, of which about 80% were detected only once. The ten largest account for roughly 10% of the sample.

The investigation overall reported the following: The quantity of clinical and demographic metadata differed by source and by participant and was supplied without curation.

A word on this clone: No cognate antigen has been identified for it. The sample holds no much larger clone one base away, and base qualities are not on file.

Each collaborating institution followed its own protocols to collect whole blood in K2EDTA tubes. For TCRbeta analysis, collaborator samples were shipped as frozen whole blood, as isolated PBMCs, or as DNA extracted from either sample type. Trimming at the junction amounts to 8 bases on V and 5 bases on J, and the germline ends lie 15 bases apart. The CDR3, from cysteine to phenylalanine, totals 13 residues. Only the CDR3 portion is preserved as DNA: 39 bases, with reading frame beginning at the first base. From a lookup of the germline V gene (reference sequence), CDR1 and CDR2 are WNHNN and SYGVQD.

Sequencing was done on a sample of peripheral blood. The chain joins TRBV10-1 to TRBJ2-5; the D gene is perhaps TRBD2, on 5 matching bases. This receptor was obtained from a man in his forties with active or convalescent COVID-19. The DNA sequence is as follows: TGCGCCAGCCGTCCGGCGGGCTGTGAGACCCAGTACTTC. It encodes CASRPAGCETQYF.